This is a list of T cell receptor beta chains from one sample in a study of Ad26.COV2.S vaccination and SARS-CoV-2 variants. Profiled with immunoSEQ multiplex PCR; TCRdb holds only in-frame clones, not every one. This sample has about 350,000 clones, with about 88% found just once. The starting material was peripheral blood, obtained in a trial of Ad26.COV2.S vaccine versus placebo. All receptors come from a person aged 18-60 years who received the Ad26.COV2.S COVID-19 vaccine or a placebo. The CDR3 runs from the conserved cysteine through the conserved F or W. A D gene is named only where the DNA matches it firmly. Clone size, where shown, is once, few, many, or a class for clones that have expanded.

CDR3nt,CDR3aa,abundance,j_gene,d_gene,v_gene
TGTGCCACCCGGGGTCCCAGCACAGATACGCAGTATTTT,CATRGPSTDTQYF,.,TRBJ2-3,.,TRBV2
TGTGCCAGCAGCTTAACCGGGACTAGACCCAGTTATTTT,CASSLTGTRPSYF,few,TRBJ2-3,TRBD2,TRBV9
TGTGCCTGGAAGGAGGGGGCTTTTTCTGGGGCCAACGTCCTGACTTTC,CAWKEGAFSGANVLTF,.,TRBJ2-6,.,TRBV30
TGTGCCAGCAGCCCGACAGGGGGCCAAACCTACGAGCAGTACTTC,CASSPTGGQTYEQYF,.,TRBJ2-7,TRBD1,TRBV9
TGTGCCAGCAGCCCCCGGGACAGGCTGAACAATGAGCAGTTCTTC,CASSPRDRLNNEQFF,once,TRBJ2-1,TRBD1,TRBV7-2
TGTGCCAGCAGCCAAGCAACGCTAGCGGAAGAGACCCAGTACTTC,CASSQATLAEETQYF,.,TRBJ2-5,TRBD2,TRBV14
TGTGCCAGCAGCCACCTTATAAACTCGTCTAGCAGGACAGATACGCAGTATTTT,CASSHLINSSSRTDTQYF,.,TRBJ2-3,.,TRBV21-1
TGTGCCAGCAGTTACTCGATGTACGGGACACCTGGCTACACCTTC,CASSYSMYGTPGYTF,.,TRBJ1-2,.,TRBV6-6
TGTGCCAGCAGCCCAGCTGCTGCCGGGGGCCTCTCCTACGAGCAGTACTTC,CASSPAAAGGLSYEQYF,.,TRBJ2-7,.,TRBV7-6
TGCGCCAGCAGCCTGGGTAGGGGGCGCACAGATACGCAGTATTTT,CASSLGRGRTDTQYF,.,TRBJ2-3,TRBD1,TRBV4-3
TGTGCCAGCAGCATGGCAGGGGAGGGCTACACCTTC,CASSMAGEGYTF,.,TRBJ1-2,.,TRBV5-5
TGTGCCAGCGGCCGGGGGGGGGATGAGCAGTTCTTC,CASGRGGDEQFF,.,TRBJ2-1,TRBD2,TRBV7-2
TGTGCCAGCAGTTCGGACTACAATGAGCAGTTCTTC,CASSSDYNEQFF,.,TRBJ2-1,.,TRBV28
TGTGCCACCAGTGAGACGGGACTGATCAATCAGCCCCAGCATTTT,CATSETGLINQPQHF,once,TRBJ1-5,.,TRBV24-1
TGTGCCAGCAGCCAAACGGCCAACTACGAGCAGTACTTC,CASSQTANYEQYF,.,TRBJ2-7,.,TRBV7-9
TGTGCCAGCACCCCCGGCGCTGCCCCTTACAATGAGCAGTTCTTC,CASTPGAAPYNEQFF,once,TRBJ2-1,.,TRBV25-1